These T cell receptor beta chains were read from a single sample in a study of blood T cell repertoires in COVID-19. Here immunoSEQ multiplex PCR was the method, and the copy in TCRdb shows in-frame clones only, minus some. The data show under 500,000 clones, around 90% seen once. Sequencing input: PBMCs or T cells enriched from blood (not recorded which). These receptors all stem from a young woman with acute COVID-19. Both conserved end residues are trimmed from each CDR3.

v_gene	j_gene	CDR3aa
TRBV6-5	TRBJ1-1	ASSYSDRGHEAF
TRBV27	TRBJ1-6	ASSPGQARNSPLH
TRBV20-1	TRBJ1-1	SASIQLNTEAF
TRBV19	TRBJ1-1	ASSGDRGYNTEAF
TRBV4-3	TRBJ1-1	ASSQARRATTEAF
TRBV18	TRBJ1-2	ASSPPLDNYGYT
TRBV6-5	TRBJ1-5	ASSYRRVGQPQH
TRBV10-3	TRBJ2-5	AISESLVKYQETQY
TRBV14	TRBJ2-3	ASSPLVPAGDENTQY
TRBV5-5	TRBJ1-2	ASSRDRDGYT
TRBV6-2/TRBV6-3	TRBJ2-7	ASSFGLAGVLRHEQY
TRBV5-4	TRBJ2-7	ASSQDRGGYEQY
TRBV10-3	TRBJ2-5	AISEMQGPQETQY
TRBV7-9	TRBJ2-7	AIQGQGGEQY
TRBV18	TRBJ1-4	ASSPRQGDEKLF
TRBV2	TRBJ2-7	ASSDRGWAYEQY
TRBV2	TRBJ1-1	ASSGGTGITEAF
TRBV5-1	TRBJ2-2	ASAGLAGVDAGELF
TRBV18	TRBJ2-1	ASSLSSYNEQF
TRBV5-5	TRBJ1-5	ASSRLRDGDQPQH